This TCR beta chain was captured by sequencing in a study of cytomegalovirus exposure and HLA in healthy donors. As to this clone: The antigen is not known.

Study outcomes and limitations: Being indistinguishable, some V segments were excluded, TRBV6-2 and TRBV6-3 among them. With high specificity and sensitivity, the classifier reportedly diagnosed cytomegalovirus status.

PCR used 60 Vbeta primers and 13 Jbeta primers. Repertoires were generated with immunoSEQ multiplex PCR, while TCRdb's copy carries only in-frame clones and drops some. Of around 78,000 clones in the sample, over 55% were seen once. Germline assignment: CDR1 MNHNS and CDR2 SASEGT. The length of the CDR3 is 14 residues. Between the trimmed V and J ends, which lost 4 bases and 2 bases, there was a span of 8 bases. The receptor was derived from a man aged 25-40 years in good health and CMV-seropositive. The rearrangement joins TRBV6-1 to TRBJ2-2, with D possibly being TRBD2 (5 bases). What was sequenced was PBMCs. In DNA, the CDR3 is TGTGCCAGCAGTGCGAGGGCAAACACCGGGGAGCTGTTTTTT. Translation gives CASSARANTGELFF.